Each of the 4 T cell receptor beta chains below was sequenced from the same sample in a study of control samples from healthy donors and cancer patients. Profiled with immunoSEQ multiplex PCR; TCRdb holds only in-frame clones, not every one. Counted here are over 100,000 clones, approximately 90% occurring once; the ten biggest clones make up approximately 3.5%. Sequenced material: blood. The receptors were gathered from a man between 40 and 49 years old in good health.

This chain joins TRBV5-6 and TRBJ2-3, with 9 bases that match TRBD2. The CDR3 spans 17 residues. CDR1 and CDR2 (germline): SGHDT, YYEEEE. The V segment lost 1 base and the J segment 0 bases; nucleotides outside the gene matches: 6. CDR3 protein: CASSLSSGMTSTDTQYF. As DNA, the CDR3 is TGTGCCAGCAGCTTGTCTAGCGGGATGACTAGCACAGATACGCAGTATTTT.

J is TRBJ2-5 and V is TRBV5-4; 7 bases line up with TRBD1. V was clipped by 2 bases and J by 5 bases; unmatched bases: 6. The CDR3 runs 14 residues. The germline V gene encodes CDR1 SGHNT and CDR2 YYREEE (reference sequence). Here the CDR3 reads CASSLEGARETQYF. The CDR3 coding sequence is TGTGCCAGCAGCTTAGAGGGGGCGCGGGAGACCCAGTACTTC.

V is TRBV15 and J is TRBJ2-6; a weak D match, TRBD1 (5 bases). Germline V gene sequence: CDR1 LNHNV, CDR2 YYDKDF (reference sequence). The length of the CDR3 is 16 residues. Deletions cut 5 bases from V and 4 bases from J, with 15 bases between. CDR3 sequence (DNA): TGTGCCACCAGCCCCCCTTGGCAGGGAGGGGCCAACGTCCTGACTTTC. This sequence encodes CATSPPWQGGANVLTF.

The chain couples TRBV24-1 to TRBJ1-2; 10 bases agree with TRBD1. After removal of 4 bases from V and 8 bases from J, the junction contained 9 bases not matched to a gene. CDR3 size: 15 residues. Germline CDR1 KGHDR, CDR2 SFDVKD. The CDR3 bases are TGTGCCACCAGTGACCGGGACAGGGGCGCGCGGGGCTACACCTTC. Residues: CATSDRDRGARGYTF.